This T cell receptor (beta chain) was profiled in a study of blood T cell repertoires in COVID-19. Cohort allocation depended upon clinical history that participants reported. Sequenced by immunoSEQ multiplex PCR; TCRdb stores in-frame clones only, minus some. The sample records under 500,000 clones, roughly 85% being singletons. Trimming cost V 0 bases and J 5 bases; bases outside gene matches: 8. The CDR3 is 17 residues long. CDR1 and CDR2 (germline): SGDLS, YYNGEE. Sequencing input: PBMCs or T cells enriched from blood (not recorded which). This chain connects TRBV9 to TRBJ2-3; 11 nucleotides agree with TRBD2. This clonotype was sampled from a woman aged 18-29 years with acute COVID-19. CDR3 in amino acids: CASSVALGTSGRDTQYF. The CDR3 DNA reads TGTGCCAGCAGCGTAGCCCTCGGGACTAGCGGAAGAGATACGCAGTATTTT.